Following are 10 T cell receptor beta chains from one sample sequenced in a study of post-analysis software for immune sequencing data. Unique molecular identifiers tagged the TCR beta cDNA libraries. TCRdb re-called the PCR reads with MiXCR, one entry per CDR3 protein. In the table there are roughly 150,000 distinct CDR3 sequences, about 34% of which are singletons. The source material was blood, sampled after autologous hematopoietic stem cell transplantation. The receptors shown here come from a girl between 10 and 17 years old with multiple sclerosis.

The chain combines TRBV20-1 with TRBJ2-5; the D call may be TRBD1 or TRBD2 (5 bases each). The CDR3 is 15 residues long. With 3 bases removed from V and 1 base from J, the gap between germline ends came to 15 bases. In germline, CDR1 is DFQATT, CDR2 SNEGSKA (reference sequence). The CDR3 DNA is TGCAGTGCTAGTGACCCGGGACGGCTCCAAGAGACCCAGTACTTC. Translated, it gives CSASDPGRLQETQYF.

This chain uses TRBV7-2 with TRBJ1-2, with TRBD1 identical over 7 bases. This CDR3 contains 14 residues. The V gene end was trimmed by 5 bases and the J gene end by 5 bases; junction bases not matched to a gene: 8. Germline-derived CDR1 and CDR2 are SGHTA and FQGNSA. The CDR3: CASSPNGQVYGYTF. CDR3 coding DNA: TGTGCCAGCAGCCCCAACGGACAGGTTTATGGCTACACCTTC. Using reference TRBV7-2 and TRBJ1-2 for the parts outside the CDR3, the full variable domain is GAGVSQSPSNKVTEKGKDVELRCDPISGHTALYWYRQSLGQGLEFLIYFQGNSAPDKSGLPSDRFSAERTGGSVSTLTIQRTQQEDSAVYLCASSPNGQVYGYTFGSGTRLTVV.

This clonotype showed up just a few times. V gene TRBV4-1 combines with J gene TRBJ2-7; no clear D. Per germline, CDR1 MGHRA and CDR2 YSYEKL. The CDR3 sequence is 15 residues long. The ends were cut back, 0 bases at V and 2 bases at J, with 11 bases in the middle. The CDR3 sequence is CASSQEDGRAYEQYF. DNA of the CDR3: TGCGCCAGCAGCCAAGAGGACGGACGCGCCTACGAGCAGTACTTC.

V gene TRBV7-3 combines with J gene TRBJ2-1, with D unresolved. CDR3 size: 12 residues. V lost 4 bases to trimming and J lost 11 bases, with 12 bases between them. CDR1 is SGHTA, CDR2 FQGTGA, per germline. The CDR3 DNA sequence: TGTGCCAGCAGCTCAGGTTCAACTCAGCAGTTCTTC. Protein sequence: CASSSGSTQQFF.

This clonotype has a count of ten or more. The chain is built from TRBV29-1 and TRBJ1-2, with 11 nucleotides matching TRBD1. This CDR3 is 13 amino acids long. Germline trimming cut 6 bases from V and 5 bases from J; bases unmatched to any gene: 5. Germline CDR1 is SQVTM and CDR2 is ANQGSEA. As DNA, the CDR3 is TGCAGCGTCGAGGGGGACAGGGGGTATGGCTACACCTTC. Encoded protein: CSVEGDRGYGYTF.

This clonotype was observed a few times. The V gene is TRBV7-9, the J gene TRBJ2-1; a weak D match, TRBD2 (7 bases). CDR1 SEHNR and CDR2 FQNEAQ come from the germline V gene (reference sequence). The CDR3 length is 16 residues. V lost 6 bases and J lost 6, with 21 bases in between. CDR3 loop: CASRSGEGGPRNEQFF. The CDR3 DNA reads TGTGCCAGCAGATCAGGGGAGGGAGGGCCCCGCAATGAGCAGTTCTTC.

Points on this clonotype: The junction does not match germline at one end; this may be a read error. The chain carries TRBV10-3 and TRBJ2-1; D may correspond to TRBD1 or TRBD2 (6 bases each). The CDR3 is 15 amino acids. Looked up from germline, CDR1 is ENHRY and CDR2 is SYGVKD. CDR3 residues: CAISESGGPYNGQFF. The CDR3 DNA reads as TGTGCCATCAGTGAGTCGGGGGGCCCCTACAATGGGCAGTTCTTC.

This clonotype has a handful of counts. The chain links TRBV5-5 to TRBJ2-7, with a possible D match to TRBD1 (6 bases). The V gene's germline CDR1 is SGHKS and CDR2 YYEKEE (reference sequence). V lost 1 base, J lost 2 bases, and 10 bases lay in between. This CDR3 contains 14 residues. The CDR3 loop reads CASSLRTDTYEQYF. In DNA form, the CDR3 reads TGTGCCAGCAGCTTGAGGACAGATACCTACGAGCAGTACTTC. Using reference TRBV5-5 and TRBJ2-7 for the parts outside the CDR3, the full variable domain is DAGVTQSPTHLIKTRGQQVTLRCSPISGHKSVSWYQQVLGQGPQFIFQYYEKEERGRGNFPDRFSARQFPNYSSELNVNALLLGDSALYLCASSLRTDTYEQYFGPGTRLTVT.

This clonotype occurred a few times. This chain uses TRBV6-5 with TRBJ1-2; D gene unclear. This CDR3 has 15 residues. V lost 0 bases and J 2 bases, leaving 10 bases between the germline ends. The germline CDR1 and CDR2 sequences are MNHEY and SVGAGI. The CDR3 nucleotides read TGTGCCAGCAGTTACTCGTCCGAGAAGAACTATGGCTACACCTTC. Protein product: CASSYSSEKNYGYTF.

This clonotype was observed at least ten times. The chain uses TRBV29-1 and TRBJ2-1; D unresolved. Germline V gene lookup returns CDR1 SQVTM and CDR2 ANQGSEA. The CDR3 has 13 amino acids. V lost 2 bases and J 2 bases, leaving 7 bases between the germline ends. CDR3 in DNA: TGCAGCGTTGAAACTACCGCCTACAATGAGCAGTTCTTC. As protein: CSVETTAYNEQFF.